This T cell receptor (beta chain) was captured by sequencing in a study of blood T cell repertoires in COVID-19. Adults between roughly 18 and 95 years of age took part from 24 US areas. This clone appeared once. One end of the junction does not line up with germline, which may come from a read error. This CDR3 contains 11 residues. The V gene's germline CDR1 is LGHNA and CDR2 YNFKEQ. Sequenced by immunoSEQ multiplex PCR; TCRdb stores in-frame clones only, minus some. The sample consists of around 200,000 clones, roughly 83% of them appearing once. The TCR sequence derives from a man aged 35 to 55 with acute COVID-19. V and J are TRBV4-2 and TRBJ2-7; 7 bases are shared with TRBD1. The sequenced sample was PBMCs or T cells enriched from blood (not recorded which). CDR3 sequence: CASSQGGTAAF. The CDR3 nucleotides are TGTGCCAGCAGCCAAGGAGGGACAGCGGCCTTC.